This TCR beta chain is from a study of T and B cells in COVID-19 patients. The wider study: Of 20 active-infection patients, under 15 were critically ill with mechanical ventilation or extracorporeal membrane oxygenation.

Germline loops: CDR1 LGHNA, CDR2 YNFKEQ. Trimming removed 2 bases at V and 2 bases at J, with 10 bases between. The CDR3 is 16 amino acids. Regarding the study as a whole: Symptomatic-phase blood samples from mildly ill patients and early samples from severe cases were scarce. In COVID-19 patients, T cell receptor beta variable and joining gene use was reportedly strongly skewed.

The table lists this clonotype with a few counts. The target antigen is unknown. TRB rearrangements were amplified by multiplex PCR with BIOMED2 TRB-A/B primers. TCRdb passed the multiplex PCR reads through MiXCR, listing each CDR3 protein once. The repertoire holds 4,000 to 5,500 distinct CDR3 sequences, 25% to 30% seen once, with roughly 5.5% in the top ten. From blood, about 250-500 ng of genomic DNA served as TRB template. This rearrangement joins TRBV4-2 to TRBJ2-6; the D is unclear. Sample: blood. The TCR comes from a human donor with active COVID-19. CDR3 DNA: TGTGCCAGCAGCCAAAGACCCGACGCTGGGGCCAACGTCCTGACTTTC. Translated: CASSQRPDAGANVLTF.